The present T cell receptor beta chain was sequenced within a study of human T cells and chemical hapten exposure. About the research overall: An area of 2 cm by less than 2.5 cm on upper inner arm skin received 2% DPC for sensitization. Patch tests put 0.01% DPC on the upper back, and the results were checked at 6 days.

Time point specified: pre-sensitization, week 0. Treatment indicated: therapeutic diphenylcyclopropenone sensitization with weekly scalp DPC. CDR3 length: 13 amino acids. Germline CDR1 and CDR2: SGHDT and YYEEEE. V was cut by 0 bases and J by 4 bases, with 7 bases left in between. TCRdb re-derived calls from the RACE reads in MiXCR, one entry per CDR3 protein. The sample includes over 55,000 distinct CDR3 sequences, 9.5% to 10% of them seen just once. This clonotype occurred many times. Its antigen is unknown. Findings of the study overall: With regard to DPC sensitization, TCRs above 1 in 1000 frequency did not change.

The chain joins TRBV5-6 to TRBJ2-5; a possible D gene is TRBD1 (6 bases). The input for sequencing was whole blood, taken in connection with sensitization to the hapten diphenylcyclopropenone (DPC). The receptor was derived from a man in his forties with alopecia areata. Some clones in this sample may be carry-over from other donors' samples. CDR3 residues: CASSLGRGETQYF. In nucleotides, the CDR3 is TGTGCCAGCAGCTTGGGCAGGGGAGAGACCCAGTACTTC. The entire variable domain, with the rest obtained from reference TRBV5-6 and TRBJ2-5, is as follows: DAGVTQSPTHLIKTRGQQVTLRCSPKSGHDTVSWYQQALGQGPQFIFQYYEEEERQRGNFPDRFSGHQFPNYSSELNVNALLLGDSALYLCASSLGRGETQYFGPGTRLLVL.